This T cell receptor (beta chain) was obtained from a study of shared clonotypes between healthy human individuals. Study-wide results and caveats: The study drew on few donors, limiting represented genetic and exposure-history diversity. Measured sharing among donors was expected to vary with sequencing depth.

The assay was immunoSEQ multiplex PCR, and TCRdb's table has in-frame clones only and misses some. This table holds 2 million to 2.5 million clones, just under 95% found once. J gave up 2 bases and V 5 bases, and 3 bases lay outside the gene matches. There are 14 residues in the CDR3. Germline assignment: CDR1 MNHEY and CDR2 SMNVEV (reference sequence). With respect to this clone: Its specificity is not known.

Sequenced material: naive CD4+ T cells from PBMCs. The subset denotes: CD45RA+ positively selected. J is TRBJ1-2 and V is TRBV27, with TRBD1 identical over 9 bases. The receptor was isolated from a man younger than 35 in good health. Some clones in this sample may be carry-over from other donors' samples. CDR3 residues: CASSRQGGNYGYTF. CDR3 DNA sequence: TGTGCCAGCAGTCGACAGGGGGGAAACTATGGCTACACCTTC.